Below are 3 T cell receptor beta chains sequenced from a single sample in a study of tissue T cells after allogeneic stem cell transplantation. Profiled with immunoSEQ multiplex PCR; TCRdb holds only in-frame clones, not every one. Found here are around 6,200 clones, around 59% of them singletons; the top ten hold roughly a fifth. Sample: tissue from the jejunum, taken at autopsy. The receptors here all came from a male donor aged 60 or over with lung cancer.

V is TRBV12-3 or TRBV12-4 and J is TRBJ1-5; D not resolved. V gave up 4 bases and J gave up 10 bases, with 11 bases separating them. This CDR3 has 12 amino acids. CDR3 protein: CASSYPPSPQHF. In nucleotides, the CDR3 is TGTGCCAGCAGTTACCCCCCCTCTCCCCAGCATTTT.

The rearrangement uses TRBV7-9 and TRBJ1-1; maybe TRBD1 (5 bases). Trimming removed 3 bases from V and 0 bases from J, with 14 bases in between. Germline V CDR1 and CDR2: SEHNR, FQNEAQ (reference sequence). CDR3 length equals 16 residues. The CDR3 bases are TGTGCCAGCAGCTTGGTCTGGGGACTTATGAACACTGAAGCTTTCTTT. Amino acid sequence: CASSLVWGLMNTEAFF.

This chain uses TRBV3-1 (or the pseudogene TRBV3-2) with TRBJ2-1; D not certain. This CDR3 contains 16 residues. The germline V and J ends were trimmed by 4 bases and 2 bases, with 15 bases remaining between them. Germline V gene sequence: CDR1 LGHDT, CDR2 YNNKEL (reference sequence). CDR3 protein: CASSRTPLRTYNEQFF. The CDR3 DNA is TGTGCCAGCAGCCGAACCCCTCTTAGGACCTACAATGAGCAGTTCTTC.